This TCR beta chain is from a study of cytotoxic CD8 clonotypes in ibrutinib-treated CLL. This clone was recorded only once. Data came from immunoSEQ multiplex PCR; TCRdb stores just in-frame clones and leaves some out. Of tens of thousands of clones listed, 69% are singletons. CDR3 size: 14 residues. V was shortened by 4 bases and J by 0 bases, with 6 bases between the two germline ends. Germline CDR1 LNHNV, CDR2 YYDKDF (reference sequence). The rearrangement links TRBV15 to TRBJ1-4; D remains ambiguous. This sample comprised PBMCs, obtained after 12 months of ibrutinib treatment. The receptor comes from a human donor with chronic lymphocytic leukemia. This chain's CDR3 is CATSIGATNEKLFF. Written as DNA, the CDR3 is TGTGCCACCAGCATAGGTGCAACTAATGAAAAACTGTTTTTT.